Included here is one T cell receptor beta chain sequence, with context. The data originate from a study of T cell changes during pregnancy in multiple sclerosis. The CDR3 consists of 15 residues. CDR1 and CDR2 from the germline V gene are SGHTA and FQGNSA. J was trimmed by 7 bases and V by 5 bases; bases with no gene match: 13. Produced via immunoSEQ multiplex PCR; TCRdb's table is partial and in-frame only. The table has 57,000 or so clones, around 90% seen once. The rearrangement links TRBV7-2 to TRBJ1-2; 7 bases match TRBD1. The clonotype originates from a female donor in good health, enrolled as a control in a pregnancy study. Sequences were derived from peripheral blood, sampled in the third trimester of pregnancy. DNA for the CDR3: TGTGCCAGCAGCCATGGGGGGCAGGGGGAGACTGGCTACACCTTC. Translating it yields CASSHGGQGETGYTF. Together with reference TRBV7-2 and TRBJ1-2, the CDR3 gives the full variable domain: GAGVSQSPSNKVTEKGKDVELRCDPISGHTALYWYRQSLGQGLEFLIYFQGNSAPDKSGLPSDRFSAERTGGSVSTLTIQRTQQEDSAVYLCASSHGGQGETGYTFGSGTRLTVV.